These T cell receptor beta chains were read from a single sample in a study of T-cell memory formation after mild COVID-19. TCRdb ran MiXCR on the 5' RACE reads and lists one entry per CDR3 protein. The table lists over 450,000 distinct CDR3 sequences, roughly 22% of them singletons. Sequenced material: PBMCs or a T cell subset sorted from them (not recorded which). The receptors here all came from an adult woman who had mild COVID-19 (a few samples of this study predate the infection). Cell type and time point are not known. Both conserved end residues are part of each CDR3. D genes are given only for firm matches. Rows may omit the clone size; those that give it use once, few, many or a size class.

D: TRBD2
size: few
J: TRBJ2-7
V: TRBV7-8
DNA: TGTGCCAGCAGTCCGTTCAGCGGGAGTAAGGGGGAGCAGTACTTC
CDR3: CASSPFSGSKGEQYF

D: NA
size: NA
J: TRBJ1-4
V: TRBV9
DNA: TGTGCCAGCAGCGTAGCTTTGGATGAAAAACTGTTTTTT
CDR3: CASSVALDEKLFF

D: NA
size: NA
J: TRBJ2-2
V: TRBV12-3/TRBV12-4
DNA: TGTGCCAGCAGTTTAATCCCAGGGAGCGGGGAGCTGTTTTTT
CDR3: CASSLIPGSGELFF

D: NA
size: NA
J: TRBJ2-2
V: TRBV2
DNA: TGTGCCAGCAGTGAAATTAGGGGTACCGGGGAGCTGTTTTTT
CDR3: CASSEIRGTGELFF

D: TRBD2
size: few
J: TRBJ2-1
V: TRBV15
DNA: TGTGCCACCCTCAGCAGTAGCGGGAGGGCCCATGAGCAGTTCTTC
CDR3: CATLSSSGRAHEQFF

D: NA
size: few
J: TRBJ2-7
V: TRBV7-9
DNA: TGTGCCAGCAGCCCACTCGGAGGCCCTGACTACGAGCAGTACTTC
CDR3: CASSPLGGPDYEQYF

D: NA
size: NA
J: TRBJ2-7
V: TRBV29-1
DNA: TGCAGCGTCGCCCCCCGACCCTACGAGCAGTACTTC
CDR3: CSVAPRPYEQYF

D: NA
size: NA
J: TRBJ2-3
V: TRBV12-3/TRBV12-4
DNA: TGTGCCAGCAAGGAACTAACTCTTAGCACAGATACGCAGTATTTT
CDR3: CASKELTLSTDTQYF

D: TRBD2
size: few
J: TRBJ2-7
V: TRBV5-1
DNA: TGCGCCAGCAGTGTGACTAGCGGGTCAGTCTACGAGCAGTACTTC
CDR3: CASSVTSGSVYEQYF

D: TRBD2
size: many
J: TRBJ2-1
V: TRBV4-2
DNA: TGTGCCAGCAGCCAAAACCCCCTCCGGGCGGGAGTCTACAATGAGCAGTTCTTC
CDR3: CASSQNPLRAGVYNEQFF

D: TRBD2
size: many
J: TRBJ2-7
V: TRBV5-6
DNA: TGTGCCAGCAGCCCGGGACTAGCGGGGGTCCTGGCCTACGAGCAGTACTTC
CDR3: CASSPGLAGVLAYEQYF

D: TRBD1
size: NA
J: TRBJ2-4
V: TRBV15
DNA: TGTGCCACCAGCAGAGATGACCCGATCCGGGACAGCCTATCCAAAAACATTCAGTACTTC
CDR3: CATSRDDPIRDSLSKNIQYF

D: NA
size: NA
J: TRBJ2-5
V: TRBV29-1
DNA: TGCAGCGTTGATTTTAGGTACCAAGAGACCCAGTACTTC
CDR3: CSVDFRYQETQYF